These 5 T cell receptor beta chains came from one sample sequenced in a study of blood T cell repertoires in COVID-19. TCRdb keeps only in-frame clones here, not all; method: immunoSEQ multiplex PCR. This sample yields fewer than 180,000 clones, of which 87% are seen a single time; 3.5% to 5% belongs to the top ten. The sample comprised peripheral blood. Every receptor here comes from a woman aged 60 to 75 with active or convalescent COVID-19.

This clone turned up a few times. The chain joins TRBV7-2 to TRBJ1-2, with 10 bases fitting TRBD1. This CDR3 contains 13 residues. After removal of 9 bases from V and 8 bases from J, the junction contained 9 bases not matched to a gene. Germline CDR1 is SGHTA and CDR2 is FQGNSA. CDR3 amino acids: CASSGQGVYGYTF. As DNA, the CDR3 is TGTGCCAGTTCAGGACAGGGGGTTTACGGCTACACCTTC.

The chain employs TRBV30 and TRBJ2-5, with TRBD2 matching 7 bases. J gave up 4 bases and V 0 bases, and 8 bases lay outside the gene matches. The CDR3 length is 15 residues. Germline V gene sequence: CDR1 GTSNPN, CDR2 SVGIG (reference sequence). CDR3: CAWSVSSGQGETQYF. In nucleotides, the CDR3 is TGTGCCTGGAGTGTTAGTAGCGGGCAAGGAGAGACCCAGTACTTC.

V gene TRBV7-3 combines with J gene TRBJ2-2; D is unclear. The CDR3 extends over 14 amino acids. The germline V and J ends were trimmed by 2 bases and 7 bases, with 11 bases remaining between them. The germline V gene has CDR1 SGHTA and CDR2 FQGTGA. Written as DNA, the CDR3 is TGTGCCAGCAGCTTATTCGACTTGGGCGGGGAGCTGTTTTTT. Protein: CASSLFDLGGELFF.

The chain links TRBV24-1 to TRBJ2-2; TRBD2 matches 8 bases. This CDR3 region has 15 residues. Trimming at V came to 4 bases and at J to 0 bases, leaving 0 bases not matched to a gene. The germline V gene encodes CDR1 KGHDR and CDR2 SFDVKD. CDR3: CATSEAGANTGELFF. The CDR3 DNA is TGTGCCACCAGTGAAGCGGGGGCGAACACCGGGGAGCTGTTTTTT.

This clone came up a few times. The gene calls are TRBV9 and TRBJ2-7; D ambiguous. In germline, CDR1 is SGDLS, CDR2 YYNGEE. CDR3 length: 14 residues. Between the trimmed V and J ends, which lost 1 base and 2 bases, there was a span of 10 bases. CDR3 sequence reads: CASSVSYGPYEQYF. CDR3 coding DNA: TGTGCCAGCAGCGTAAGCTACGGTCCCTACGAGCAGTACTTC.